This T cell receptor (beta chain) is from a study of identical twins. The V end lost 3 bases, the J end lost 5 bases, and 8 bases lay between the germline ends. The CDR3 totals 13 residues. Looked up from germline, CDR1 is MNHEY and CDR2 is SVGAGI. This clonotype has just a few counts. Each CDR3 protein is one row after TCRdb ran MiXCR on the 5' RACE reads. The data contain about 430,000 distinct CDR3 sequences, about a fifth of them singletons. The TCR comes from a man in his fifties in good health. The chain uses TRBV6-5 and TRBJ2-1; D is unclear. Sequenced: naive T cells sorted from blood. CDR3 residues: CASSYWGNNEQFF. The DNA for the CDR3 is TGTGCCAGCAGTTATTGGGGAAACAATGAGCAGTTCTTC.